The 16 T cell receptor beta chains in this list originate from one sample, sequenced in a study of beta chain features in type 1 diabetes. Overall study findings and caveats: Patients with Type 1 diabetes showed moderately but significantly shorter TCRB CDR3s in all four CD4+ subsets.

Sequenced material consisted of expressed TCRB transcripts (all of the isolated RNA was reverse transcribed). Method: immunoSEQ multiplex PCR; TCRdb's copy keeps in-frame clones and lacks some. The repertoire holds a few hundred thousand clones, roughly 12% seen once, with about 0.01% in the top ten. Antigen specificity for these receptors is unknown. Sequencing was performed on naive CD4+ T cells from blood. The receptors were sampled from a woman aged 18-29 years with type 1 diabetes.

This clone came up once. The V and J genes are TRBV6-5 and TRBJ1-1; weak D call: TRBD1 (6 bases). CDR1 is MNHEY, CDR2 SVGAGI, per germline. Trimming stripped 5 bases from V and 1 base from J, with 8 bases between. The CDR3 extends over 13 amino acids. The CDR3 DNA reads TGTGCCAGCAGTGGCAGGGGGAACACTGAAGCTTTCTTT. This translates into CASSGRGNTEAFF.

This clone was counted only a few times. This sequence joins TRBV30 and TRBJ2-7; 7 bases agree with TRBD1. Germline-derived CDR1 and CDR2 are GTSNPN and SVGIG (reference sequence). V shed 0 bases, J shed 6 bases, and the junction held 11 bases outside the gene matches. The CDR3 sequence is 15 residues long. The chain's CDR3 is CAWSVSGTVRSEQYF. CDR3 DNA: TGTGCCTGGAGTGTTAGTGGGACAGTTCGGAGCGAGCAGTACTTC.

CDR3 DNA: TGTGCCAGCAGTGAATATTTGGGCGGGACTAGCACAGATACGCAGTATTTT. It translates to CASSEYLGGTSTDTQYF. The V and J genes are TRBV25-1 and TRBJ2-3; possible D gene TRBD2, 6 bases. The V end lost 0 bases, the J end lost 0 bases, and 13 bases lay between the germline ends. The CDR3 extends over 17 amino acids. Germline values: CDR1 MGHDK, CDR2 SYGVNS.

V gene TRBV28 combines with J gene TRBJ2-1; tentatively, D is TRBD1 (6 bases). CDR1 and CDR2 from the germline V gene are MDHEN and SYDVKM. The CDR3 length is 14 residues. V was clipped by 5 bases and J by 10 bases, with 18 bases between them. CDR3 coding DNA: TGTGCCAGCAGTATGACAGGCGTCCAACTCGAGCAGTTCTTC. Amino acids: CASSMTGVQLEQFF.

CDR3 in amino acids: CASSYPGTGVTDTQYF. The CDR3 DNA follows: TGTGCCAGCAGCTATCCCGGGACAGGGGTAACAGATACGCAGTATTTT. V is TRBV5-4 and J is TRBJ2-3; 10 bases match TRBD1. Germline CDR1 is SGHNT and CDR2 is YYREEE (reference sequence). Trimming took 3 bases from V and 3 from J; bases not matched to a gene: 7. This CDR3 spans 16 amino acids.

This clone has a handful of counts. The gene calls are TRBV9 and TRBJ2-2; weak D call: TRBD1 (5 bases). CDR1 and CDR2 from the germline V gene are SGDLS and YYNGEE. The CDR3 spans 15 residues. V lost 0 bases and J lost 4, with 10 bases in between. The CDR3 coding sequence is TGTGCCAGCAGCGTAGGCAGGGATGGCACCGGGGAGCTGTTTTTT. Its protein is CASSVGRDGTGELFF.

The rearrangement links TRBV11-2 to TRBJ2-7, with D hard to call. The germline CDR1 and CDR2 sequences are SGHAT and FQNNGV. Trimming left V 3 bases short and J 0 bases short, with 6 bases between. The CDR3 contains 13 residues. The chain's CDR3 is CASSLPDSYEQYF. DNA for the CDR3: TGTGCCAGCAGCTTGCCAGACTCCTACGAGCAGTACTTC.

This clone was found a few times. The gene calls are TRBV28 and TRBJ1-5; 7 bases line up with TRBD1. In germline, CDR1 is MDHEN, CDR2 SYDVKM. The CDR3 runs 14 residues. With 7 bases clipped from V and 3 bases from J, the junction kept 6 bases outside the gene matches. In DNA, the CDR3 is TGTGCCAGCACCGGAGGACAGGTCAATCAGCCCCAGCATTTT. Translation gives CASTGGQVNQPQHF.

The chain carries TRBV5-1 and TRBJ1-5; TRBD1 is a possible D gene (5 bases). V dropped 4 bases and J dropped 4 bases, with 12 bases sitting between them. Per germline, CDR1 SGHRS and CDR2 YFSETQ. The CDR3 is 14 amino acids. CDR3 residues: CASSETGDNQPQHF. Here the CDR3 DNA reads TGCGCCAGCAGCGAAACAGGAGATAATCAGCCCCAGCATTTT.

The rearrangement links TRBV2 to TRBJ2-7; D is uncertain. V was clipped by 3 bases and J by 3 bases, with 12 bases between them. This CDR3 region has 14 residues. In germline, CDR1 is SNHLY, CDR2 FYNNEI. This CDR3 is CASSDTVGIYEQYF. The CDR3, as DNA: TGTGCCAGCAGTGATACGGTGGGCATCTACGAGCAGTACTTC.

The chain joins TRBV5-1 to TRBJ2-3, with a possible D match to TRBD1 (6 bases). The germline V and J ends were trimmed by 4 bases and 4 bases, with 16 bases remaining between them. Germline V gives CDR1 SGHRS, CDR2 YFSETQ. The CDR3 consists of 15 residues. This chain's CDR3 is CASSGSTEGADTQYF. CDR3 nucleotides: TGCGCCAGCAGCGGATCGACAGAGGGGGCAGATACGCAGTATTTT.

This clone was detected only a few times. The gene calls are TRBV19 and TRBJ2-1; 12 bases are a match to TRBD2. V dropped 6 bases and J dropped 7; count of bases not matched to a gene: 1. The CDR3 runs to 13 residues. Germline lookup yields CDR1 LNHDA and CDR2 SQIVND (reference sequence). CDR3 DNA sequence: TGTGCCAGTAGGACTAGCGGGGGTAATGAGCAGTTCTTC. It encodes CASRTSGGNEQFF.

The CDR3 DNA reads TGTGCCTGGAGCCAGCAAGAGACCCAGTACTTC. Amino acids: CAWSQQETQYF. The chain combines TRBV30 with TRBJ2-5, with D uncertain. V gave up 3 bases and J gave up 2 bases, with 4 bases separating them. Per the germline V gene, CDR1 is GTSNPN and CDR2 is SVGIG (reference sequence). The CDR3 spans 11 residues.

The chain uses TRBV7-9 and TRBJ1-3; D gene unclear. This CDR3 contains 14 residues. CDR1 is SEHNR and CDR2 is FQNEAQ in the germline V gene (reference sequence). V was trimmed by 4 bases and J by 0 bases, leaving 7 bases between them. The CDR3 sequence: CASSSGTSGNTIYF. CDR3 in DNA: TGTGCCAGCAGCTCAGGAACCTCTGGAAACACCATATATTTT.

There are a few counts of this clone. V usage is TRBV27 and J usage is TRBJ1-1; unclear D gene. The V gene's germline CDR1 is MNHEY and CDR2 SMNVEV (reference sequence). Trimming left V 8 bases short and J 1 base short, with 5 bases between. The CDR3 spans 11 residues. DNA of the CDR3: TGTGCCAGCGTCTGGAACACTGAAGCTTTCTTT. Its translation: CASVWNTEAFF.

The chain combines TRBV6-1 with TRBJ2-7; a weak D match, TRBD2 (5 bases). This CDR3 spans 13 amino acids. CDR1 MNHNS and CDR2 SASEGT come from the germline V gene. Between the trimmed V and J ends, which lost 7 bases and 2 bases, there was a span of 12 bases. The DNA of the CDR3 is TGTGCCAGCACTACTAGTCCAACCTACGAGCAGTACTTC. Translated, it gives CASTTSPTYEQYF.